Following are 27 T cell receptor beta chains from one sample sequenced in a study of blood T cell repertoires in COVID-19. The data were produced by immunoSEQ multiplex PCR, yet TCRdb's version contains in-frame clones alone and is incomplete. The sample has about 97,000 clones, around 93% seen once; the top ten hold approximately 15%. Sequenced sample: peripheral blood. Receptors originate from a man in his fifties with acute or convalescent COVID-19.

This clone was recorded once. J is TRBJ2-5 and V is TRBV27; 9 bases are a match to TRBD1. V shed 10 bases, J shed 5 bases, and the junction held 14 bases outside the gene matches. The CDR3 spans 15 residues. Germline CDR1 reads MNHEY; CDR2 reads SMNVEV (reference sequence). This chain's CDR3 is CATSLTGQGKETQYF. The CDR3 DNA follows: TGTGCCACCTCCCTAACCGGACAGGGGAAGGAGACCCAGTACTTC.

The V gene is TRBV12-3 or TRBV12-4, the J gene TRBJ1-1, with no clear D. The germline V and J ends were trimmed by 5 bases and 4 bases, with 8 bases remaining between them. The CDR3 covers 12 residues. The DNA of the CDR3 is TGTGCCAGCAGTCTTTCCGGCACTGAAGCTTTCTTT. This codes for CASSLSGTEAFF.

CDR3 coding DNA: TGCGCCAGCAGCTTGGTGGTAGCGGGGGGGCCCAATGAGCAGTTCTTC. Amino acids: CASSLVVAGGPNEQFF. The chain joins TRBV5-1 to TRBJ2-1, with TRBD2 identical over 11 bases. With 0 bases clipped from V and 6 bases from J, the junction kept 5 bases outside the gene matches. This CDR3 region has 16 residues. Germline CDR1 and CDR2: SGHRS and YFSETQ.

The rearrangement uses TRBV6-5 and TRBJ2-6, with D perhaps matching TRBD2 (5 bases). CDR3 length: 15 residues. Trimming removed 4 bases at V and 2 bases at J, with 9 bases between. CDR1 and CDR2 (germline): MNHEY, SVGAGI. CDR3 protein: CASSSTAAGANVLTF. DNA of the CDR3: TGTGCCAGCAGTTCAACAGCGGCTGGGGCCAACGTCCTGACTTTC.

This clone was counted once. The chain couples TRBV4-2 to TRBJ1-2, with a tentative D call TRBD1 (6 bases). The germline gives CDR1 LGHNA, CDR2 YNFKEQ. This CDR3 is built from 17 residues. Trimming cost V 4 bases and J 4 bases, with 22 bases left between them. The CDR3 reads CASSRHGGGGEIYGYTF. CDR3 DNA: TGTGCCAGCAGCCGCCACGGCGGGGGGGGCGAGATCTATGGCTACACCTTC.

The CDR3 region is CASSLAGTGIYNEQFF. The CDR3 DNA reads as TGTGCCAGCAGCCTCGCCGGGACAGGTATATACAATGAGCAGTTCTTC. The chain employs TRBV7-2 and TRBJ2-1; TRBD1 agrees at 8 bases. CDR3 size: 16 residues. Trimming cost V 5 bases and J 4 bases; bases outside gene matches: 10. Germline CDR1 and CDR2: SGHTA and FQGNSA.

V is TRBV25-1 and J is TRBJ1-2, with TRBD1 matching over 7 bases. Looked up from germline, CDR1 is MGHDK and CDR2 is SYGVNS. V was pared by 5 bases and J by 3 bases, with 12 bases of the junction left unmatched. The CDR3 contains 16 residues. The CDR3: CASSPLFRGIDYGYTF. In DNA form, the CDR3 reads TGTGCCAGCAGTCCCCTATTCAGGGGGATTGACTATGGCTACACCTTC.

The DNA for the CDR3 is TGTGCCAGCAGCTTGAACCTCTGGGGCATTCAAGAGACCCAGTACTTC. As protein: CASSLNLWGIQETQYF. The chain combines TRBV7-9 with TRBJ2-5; D possibly corresponds to TRBD1 (5 bases). V lost 3 bases, J lost 2 bases, and 16 bases lay in between. The CDR3 spans 16 residues. The germline CDR1 and CDR2 sequences are SEHNR and FQNEAQ (reference sequence).

The chain carries TRBV29-1 and TRBJ1-3; D not certain. V lost 7 bases, J lost 0 bases, and 10 bases lay in between. The CDR3 has 13 amino acids. CDR1 is SQVTM, CDR2 ANQGSEA, per germline. CDR3 sequence reads: CSAQAGSGNTIYF. As DNA, the CDR3 is TGCAGCGCCCAAGCGGGCTCTGGAAACACCATATATTTT. Filled out from reference TRBV29-1 and TRBJ1-3, the complete variable domain reads SAVISQKPSRDICQRGTSLTIQCQVDSQVTMMFWYRQQPGQSLTLIATANQGSEATYESGFVIDKFPISRPNLTFSTLTVSNMSPEDSSIYLCSAQAGSGNTIYFGEGSWLTVV.

J is TRBJ2-1 and V is TRBV28; a possible D gene is TRBD2 (6 bases). Germline CDR1 MDHEN, CDR2 SYDVKM. V was pared by 5 bases and J by 8 bases, with 16 bases between. The CDR3 consists of 14 residues. CDR3: CASSRTPGRYEQFF. CDR3 sequence (DNA): TGTGCCAGCAGTCGAACTCCGGGGAGGTATGAGCAGTTCTTC.

V gene TRBV5-8 combines with J gene TRBJ1-2, with 9 nucleotides matching TRBD1. Germline V gene sequence: CDR1 SGHTS, CDR2 YDEGEE. Unmatched junction bases numbered 6, after V lost 4 bases and J lost 2 bases. The CDR3 length is 15 residues. The CDR3 here is CASSGYRGPNYGYTF. CDR3 bases: TGTGCCAGCAGCGGATACAGGGGGCCCAACTATGGCTACACCTTC.

The chain carries TRBV6-2 or TRBV6-3 and TRBJ1-2; a possible D gene is TRBD1 (5 bases). V shed 6 bases and J shed 5 bases, with 13 bases lying between them. The CDR3 is 13 amino acids. Germline V gives CDR1 MNHEY, CDR2 SVGEGT. The CDR3 loop reads CASSLDSLYGYTF. In DNA form, the CDR3 reads TGTGCCAGCAGCCTCGACAGTCTATATGGCTACACCTTC.

J is TRBJ2-1 and V is TRBV6-1; TRBD1 matches at 8 bases. The CDR3 spans 15 residues. Germline V gene data show CDR1 as MNHNS and CDR2 as SASEGT. Trimming at V came to 3 bases and at J to 1 base, leaving 2 bases not matched to a gene. The CDR3 nucleotides read TGTGCCAGCAGTGACCGGGACAGGTCCTACAATGAGCAGTTCTTC. Translating it yields CASSDRDRSYNEQFF.

This rearrangement joins TRBV18 to TRBJ2-7; D is possibly TRBD2 (7 bases). Between the trimmed V and J ends, which lost 0 bases and 5 bases, there was a span of 11 bases. CDR1 KGHSH and CDR2 LQKENI come from the germline V gene. The CDR3 runs to 14 residues. CDR3 sequence: CASSPPGGRNEQYF. The CDR3 DNA reads as TGTGCCAGCTCACCACCCGGGGGGCGCAACGAGCAGTACTTC.

V gene TRBV7-6 combines with J gene TRBJ1-6, with a weak D call TRBD1 (5 bases). Trimming removed 8 bases from V and 6 bases from J, with 11 bases in between. CDR1 and CDR2 from the germline V gene are SGHVS and FNYEAQ. The CDR3 contains 13 residues. CDR3 in DNA: TGTGCCAGCGGGTTGGACACTAATTCACCCCTCCACTTT. It is translated as CASGLDTNSPLHF.

The rearrangement uses TRBV15 and TRBJ2-5; 8 bases align to TRBD1. Losses at the gene ends were 1 base for V and 1 base for J; bases not matched to a gene: 2. This CDR3 contains 15 residues. CDR1 LNHNV and CDR2 YYDKDF come from the germline V gene (reference sequence). The CDR3 spells CATSRGRGLQETQYF. CDR3 nucleotides: TGTGCCACCAGCAGAGGCAGGGGGCTCCAAGAGACCCAGTACTTC.

The rearrangement links TRBV5-1 to TRBJ1-2; TRBD1 is a possible D gene (5 bases). Deletions cut 4 bases from V and 3 bases from J, with 19 bases between. This CDR3 spans 16 amino acids. Germline-derived CDR1 and CDR2 are SGHRS and YFSETQ. Here the CDR3 reads CASSGSGQGLYYGYTF. The CDR3 DNA reads as TGCGCCAGCAGCGGGTCGGGTCAGGGCTTGTACTATGGCTACACCTTC.

V usage is TRBV6-2 or TRBV6-3 and J usage is TRBJ1-5; the match to TRBD1 covers 9 bases. Trimming removed 6 bases from V and 4 bases from J; junction bases left unmatched: 10. This CDR3 spans 16 amino acids. Germline V lookup: CDR1 MNHEY, CDR2 SVGEGT. The CDR3 sequence is CASSPPTGGRNQPQHF. Here the CDR3 DNA reads TGTGCCAGCAGCCCACCGACAGGGGGACGGAATCAGCCCCAGCATTTT.

The gene calls are TRBV2 and TRBJ2-4, with 15 bases fitting TRBD2. The CDR3 has 19 residues. Germline V CDR1 and CDR2: SNHLY, FYNNEI. V shed 2 bases, J shed 0 bases, and the junction held 5 bases outside the gene matches. In nucleotides, the CDR3 is TGTGCCAGCAGTGAACGGACTAGCGGGGGGGTGCTAGCCAAAAACATTCAGTACTTC. It translates to CASSERTSGGVLAKNIQYF.

The rearrangement links TRBV29-1 to TRBJ1-2; D remains ambiguous. V was trimmed by 4 bases and J by 3 bases, leaving 9 bases between them. Germline assignment: CDR1 SQVTM and CDR2 ANQGSEA. The CDR3 is 12 amino acids. CDR3 protein: CSVAGSHYGYTF. In DNA form, the CDR3 reads TGCAGCGTTGCGGGATCGCACTATGGCTACACCTTC.

V is TRBV27 and J is TRBJ2-2, with 9 nucleotides matching TRBD2. Germline values: CDR1 MNHEY, CDR2 SMNVEV (reference sequence). The CDR3 is 16 amino acids. V lost 6 bases, J lost 6 bases, and 11 bases stayed unmatched. CDR3 loop: CASRFHGTSSPGELFF. Here the CDR3 DNA reads TGTGCCAGCAGGTTCCATGGGACTAGCAGTCCCGGGGAGCTGTTTTTT.

CDR3 bases: TGTGCCAGCACAGCCCGGGACAGCTATCAGCCCCAGCATTTT. Residues: CASTARDSYQPQHF. The chain recombines TRBV2 with TRBJ1-5; 7 nucleotides align to TRBD1. Losses at the gene ends were 7 bases for V and 5 bases for J; bases not matched to a gene: 8. The length of the CDR3 is 14 residues. Germline V gene sequence: CDR1 SNHLY, CDR2 FYNNEI.

J is TRBJ2-5 and V is TRBV7-6; 11 positions match TRBD2. The ends lost 1 base at V and 5 bases at J; junction bases unmatched: 3. Germline V gives CDR1 SGHVS, CDR2 FNYEAQ. The CDR3 has 15 amino acids. DNA for the CDR3: TGTGCCAGCAGCTTAGTTAGCGGGGGGGCCGAGACCCAGTACTTC. Protein: CASSLVSGGAETQYF.

The V call is TRBV7-2, the J call TRBJ1-2; TRBD1 matches 7 bases. This CDR3 region has 13 residues. CDR1 SGHTA and CDR2 FQGNSA come from the germline V gene. V lost 5 bases to trimming and J lost 3 bases; unmatched junction nucleotides: 3. CDR3 DNA sequence: TGTGCCAGCAGCCGACAGGGCTACTATGGCTACACCTTC. Its protein is CASSRQGYYGYTF.

The chain employs TRBV10-3 and TRBJ1-3, with D uncertain. The CDR3 length is 14 residues. Per germline, CDR1 ENHRY and CDR2 SYGVKD. V was shortened by 3 bases and J by 0 bases, with 6 bases between the two germline ends. CDR3 DNA sequence: TGTGCCATCAGTGATAACATCTCTGGAAACACCATATATTTT. This sequence encodes CAISDNISGNTIYF.

The V call is TRBV5-1, the J call TRBJ1-1, with 8 bases aligning to TRBD1. The V segment lost 3 bases and the J segment 3 bases; nucleotides outside the gene matches: 1. Germline-derived CDR1 and CDR2 are SGHRS and YFSETQ. The CDR3 is made up of 13 amino acids. The chain's CDR3 is CASSSTGDTEAFF. CDR3 in DNA: TGCGCCAGCAGCTCGACAGGGGACACTGAAGCTTTCTTT.

The V call is TRBV5-6, the J call TRBJ2-7, with D possibly matching TRBD1 (6 bases). The V end was cut by 3 bases, the J end by 4 bases, with 11 bases between. The CDR3 sequence is 13 residues long. The germline CDR1 and CDR2 sequences are SGHDT and YYEEEE. Written as DNA, the CDR3 is TGTGCCAGCAGCTCCGGGACATTTTACGAGCAGTACTTC. This gives the protein CASSSGTFYEQYF.